Listed below are T cell receptor beta chains from one sample, sequenced in a study of cytomegalovirus exposure and HLA in healthy donors. The data were produced by immunoSEQ multiplex PCR, yet TCRdb's version contains in-frame clones alone and is incomplete. The data show approximately 60,000 clones, about 80% seen once. The sample was PBMCs. Receptors originate from a man aged 35 to 55 in good health and CMV-seronegative. CDR3s include the opening cysteine and the closing phenylalanine or tryptophan. Each record gives: D gene, V gene, J gene, clone size, CDR3 DNA, CDR3 protein. D genes are given only for firm matches. Not all rows give a size; the values are once, few, many and, for expanded clones, a class.

TRBD2	TRBV5-4	TRBJ2-5	NA	TGTGCCAGCAGCCTCCCTACGGGGGGTATGGGAGAGACCCAGTACTTC	CASSLPTGGMGETQYF
NA	TRBV29-1	TRBJ2-1	NA	TGCAGCGTTGCGTTAGATTGGTACAATGAGCAGTTCTTC	CSVALDWYNEQFF
NA	TRBV5-3	TRBJ2-1	NA	TGTGGATGGGGGCGGACCTACAATGAGCAGTTCTTC	CGWGRTYNEQFF
NA	TRBV10-3	TRBJ2-1	NA	TGTGCCATCTCGAGCCAAACAGGATACAATGAGCAGTTCTTC	CAISSQTGYNEQFF
NA	TRBV5-1	TRBJ1-2	NA	TGCGCCAGCAGCTTGGCCGCCGAAGGAGGTGGCTACACCTTC	CASSLAAEGGGYTF
TRBD1	TRBV6-6	TRBJ1-6	few	TGTGCCAGCAGTCCACCCTCGACAGGGGACTCACCCCTCCACTTT	CASSPPSTGDSPLHF
NA	TRBV5-6	TRBJ2-6	few	TGTGCCAGCAGCCTCCGGCGGGGCTCTGGGGCCAACGTCCTGACTTTC	CASSLRRGSGANVLTF
NA	TRBV14	TRBJ1-1	NA	TGTGCCAGCACACTATTTACAGGGTTGAACACTGAAGCTTTCTTT	CASTLFTGLNTEAFF
TRBD2	TRBV10-2	TRBJ2-5	NA	TGCGCCAGCAGGCCGACTAAGCGGGGGGACCAAGAGACCCAGTACTTC	CASRPTKRGDQETQYF
NA	TRBV6-1	TRBJ1-5	few	TGTGCCAGCAGTGATAACAGGTGGTTTCAGCCCCAGCATTTT	CASSDNRWFQPQHF
NA	TRBV7-9	TRBJ2-3	NA	TGTGCCAGCAGCTTAGATCCCTTAGATACGCAGTATTTT	CASSLDPLDTQYF
NA	TRBV4-2	TRBJ2-1	NA	TGTGCCAGCAGCCAGGTTCCCCTAGCGAACAATGAGCAGTTCTTC	CASSQVPLANNEQFF
TRBD1	TRBV19	TRBJ1-2	NA	TGTGCCAGTAGTATCGGACAGGGGAACTATGGCTACACCTTC	CASSIGQGNYGYTF
TRBD1	TRBV29-1	TRBJ1-2	NA	TGCAGCGTGGCCGGGACAGGGACTAACTATGGCTACACCTTC	CSVAGTGTNYGYTF
NA	TRBV6-5	TRBJ1-2	NA	TGTGCCAGCGGTCACCGGTTCGTTGGCTACACCTTC	CASGHRFVGYTF
NA	TRBV19	TRBJ1-5	NA	TGTGCCAGTAGTTGGCGGGGACGTAATCAGCCCCAGCATTTT	CASSWRGRNQPQHF
NA	TRBV2	TRBJ2-1	NA	TGTGCCAGCAGTCCGACTGGAACCGAGCAGTTCTTC	CASSPTGTEQFF
NA	TRBV6-5	TRBJ2-7	few	TGTGCCAGCAGTTACACTCACGGGACCTACGAGCAGTACTTC	CASSYTHGTYEQYF
TRBD1	TRBV15	TRBJ2-7	NA	TGTGCCACCAGCAGAGGAGACAGGGGGGTCTCCTACGAGCAGTACTTC	CATSRGDRGVSYEQYF
TRBD1	TRBV10-3	TRBJ2-2	NA	TGTGCCATCAGTCGGGACAGGGGGCTCGGGAACACCGGGGAGCTGTTTTTT	CAISRDRGLGNTGELFF
NA	TRBV28	TRBJ1-5	NA	TGTGCCAGCAGTTTATCGATGGGGGGTAGTCAGCCCCAGCATTTT	CASSLSMGGSQPQHF
TRBD1	TRBV2	TRBJ1-1	NA	TGTGCCAGCAGTGCTACAGGGGGCGCAGGGCTTGAAGCTTTCTTT	CASSATGGAGLEAFF
NA	TRBV19	TRBJ1-1	NA	TGTGCCAGTAGTATAGAGGTCCCCGGGAGGACTGAAGCTTTCTTT	CASSIEVPGRTEAFF
TRBD1	TRBV6-5	TRBJ2-7	NA	TGTGCCAGCAGCCTGGGACAGGCGTCCTACGAGCAGTACTTC	CASSLGQASYEQYF
TRBD1	TRBV10-3	TRBJ1-4	NA	TGTGCCATCAGTGATGGGGGACAGGCAAATGAAAAACTGTTTTTT	CAISDGGQANEKLFF
TRBD2	TRBV6-5	TRBJ2-7	NA	TGTGCCAGCAGAGAAACTAGCGGGGGGGTATACGAGCAGTACTTC	CASRETSGGVYEQYF
TRBD1	TRBV28	TRBJ1-5	NA	TGTGCCAGCAGTTTATTTTTCCGGACAGGGTATCAGCCCCAGCATTTT	CASSLFFRTGYQPQHF
NA	TRBV25-1	TRBJ2-1	NA	TGTGCCAGCAGTGCTTCAGGGGAGCAGTTCTTC	CASSASGEQFF
NA	TRBV27	TRBJ1-1	few	TGTGCCAGCAGGGCTTCGGGACACGTCGCTTTCTTT	CASRASGHVAFF
TRBD1	TRBV6-6	TRBJ1-4	NA	TGTGCCAGCCGCTATCCGGGACAGGGAAATGAAAAACTGTTTTTT	CASRYPGQGNEKLFF
TRBD1	TRBV27	TRBJ1-1	NA	TGTGCCAGCAGTTTCGACAGGGGGCTTGGTACTGAAGCTTTCTTT	CASSFDRGLGTEAFF
NA	TRBV30	TRBJ1-1	NA	TGTGCCTGGACTGGAAGGGGGGGCATGAACACTGAAGCTTTCTTT	CAWTGRGGMNTEAFF
NA	TRBV5-4	TRBJ1-3	NA	TGTGCCAGCAGCTCCGGGGGGTTTAACTCTGGAAACACCATATATTTT	CASSSGGFNSGNTIYF
TRBD1	TRBV10-3	TRBJ1-2	few	TGTGCCATCAGATCCCCGAGACAGGGAATATATGGCTACACCTTC	CAIRSPRQGIYGYTF
TRBD2	TRBV4-2	TRBJ2-5	few	TGTGCCAGCAGCCACCCCACGGGACTAGCGGACCAAGAGACCCAGTACTTC	CASSHPTGLADQETQYF
NA	TRBV10-2	TRBJ2-6	NA	TGCGCCAGCAGTGAGTCCCACTCTGGGGCCAACGTCCTGACTTTC	CASSESHSGANVLTF
NA	TRBV28	TRBJ1-6	NA	TGTGCCGGGCAAGGACTCTCCTATAATTCACCCCTCCACTTT	CAGQGLSYNSPLHF
TRBD2	TRBV9	TRBJ2-3	NA	TGTGCCAGCAGCGTACCTAGCGGGGGCCACACAGATACGCAGTATTTT	CASSVPSGGHTDTQYF
NA	TRBV11-2	TRBJ1-2	NA	TGTGCCAGCAGCCAGACAGATAACTATGGCTACACCTTC	CASSQTDNYGYTF
NA	TRBV5-6	TRBJ2-7	NA	TGTGCCAGCAGCTTCCGGACAGCGAGCTACGAGCAGTACTTC	CASSFRTASYEQYF
TRBD1	TRBV4-3	TRBJ2-5	NA	TGCGCCAGCAGCCAGGATAAGGACAGGGCGGATCCAGAGACCCAGTACTTC	CASSQDKDRADPETQYF
TRBD1	TRBV15	TRBJ1-5	NA	TGTGCCACCCATAAGGGACAGGGGGCGAATTTCGGCAATCAGCCCCAGCATTTT	CATHKGQGANFGNQPQHF
NA	TRBV27	TRBJ1-2	NA	TGTGCCAGCAGGCCCCCAGGGGAACGGAACTATGGCTACACCTTC	CASRPPGERNYGYTF
NA	TRBV4-1	TRBJ2-5	NA	TGCGCCAGCAGCCTTGCTGGTCGGGACAAAGAGACCCAGTACTTC	CASSLAGRDKETQYF
NA	TRBV9	TRBJ2-1	NA	TGTGCCAGCAGCGTAGGCCCCGAGGTGGATCACAATGAGCAGTTCTTC	CASSVGPEVDHNEQFF
NA	TRBV28	TRBJ1-1	NA	TGTGCCAGCAGTTTAACAGGTGAAGCTTTCTTT	CASSLTGEAFF
NA	TRBV5-1	TRBJ2-2	NA	TGCGCCAGCAGCCCGCGCGAGGCCGGGGAGCTGTTTTTT	CASSPREAGELFF
NA	TRBV11-3	TRBJ1-1	once	TGTGCCAGCAGCTCATACACGCAGAACACTGAAGCTTTCTTT	CASSSYTQNTEAFF
NA	TRBV5-1	TRBJ1-1	NA	TGCGCCAGCAGCAAGCCGGGCACTGAAGCTTTCTTT	CASSKPGTEAFF
NA	TRBV14	TRBJ2-5	NA	TGTGCCAGCAGCCGGAGTGGTCGGACCCAGTACTTC	CASSRSGRTQYF
NA	TRBV10-3	TRBJ1-3	NA	TGTGCCATCAGTGAAGGGGCCCCCCTAAGGAACACCATATATTTT	CAISEGAPLRNTIYF
NA	TRBV5-4	TRBJ1-1	NA	TGTGCCAGCAGCTTGTCTCGGTCGGGGGCTGAAGCTTTCTTT	CASSLSRSGAEAFF
NA	TRBV6-5	TRBJ1-3	NA	TGTGCCAGCGGACGGGCGGGAGCGGAAGGAAACACCATATATTTT	CASGRAGAEGNTIYF
NA	TRBV6-6	TRBJ1-3	NA	TGTGCCAGCAGTGACATAGGGGCTGGAAACACCATATATTTT	CASSDIGAGNTIYF
NA	TRBV14	TRBJ2-3	NA	TGTGCCAGCAGCCAGAGGACAGTAGGCACAGATACGCAGTATTTT	CASSQRTVGTDTQYF
NA	TRBV5-5	TRBJ1-5	NA	TGTGCCAGCAGCTTACGGTTGGGCAATCAGCCCCAGCATTTT	CASSLRLGNQPQHF
TRBD1	TRBV5-5	TRBJ2-3	NA	TGTGCCAGCACCGGGACAGCTACTAGCACAGATACGCAGTATTTT	CASTGTATSTDTQYF
NA	TRBV12-5	TRBJ1-6	NA	TGTGCTAGTGGTCCATCAGGGGCAAATTCACCCCTCCACTTT	CASGPSGANSPLHF